The 2 T cell receptor beta chains in this list originate from one sample, sequenced in a study of T cells after yellow fever vaccination. TCRdb re-derived calls from the 5' RACE reads in MiXCR, one entry per CDR3 protein. This repertoire shows hundreds of thousands of distinct CDR3 sequences, 3.6% found once; its top ten account for 20% to 25%. Sequenced material: PBMCs, taken on the day of the yellow fever booster vaccination. The origin of the receptors is a man aged 18 to 35 who received the YFV17D yellow fever vaccine.

Written as DNA, the CDR3 is TGTGCCAGCAGCCGAAACCCGGACAGAACCAACACCGGGGAGCTGTTTTTT. Translated: CASSRNPDRTNTGELFF. The chain uses TRBV5-8 and TRBJ2-2, with a possible D match to TRBD1 (6 bases). The V end lost 4 bases, the J end lost 2 bases, and 18 bases lay between the germline ends. This CDR3 is built from 17 residues. CDR1 SGHTS and CDR2 YDEGEE come from the germline V gene.

This clonotype was seen many times. The rearrangement uses TRBV20-1 and TRBJ2-7, with a possible D match to TRBD1 (6 bases). Germline-derived CDR1 and CDR2 are DFQATT and SNEGSKA (reference sequence). The CDR3 covers 14 residues. Trimming shortened V by 6 bases and J by 4 bases, and 19 bases separated the two germline ends. This CDR3 reads CSAGAARASYEQYF. The CDR3 coding sequence is TGCAGTGCGGGGGCGGCACGGGCCTCTTACGAGCAGTACTTC.